This TCR beta chain was documented in a study of tumor-infiltrating lymphocytes in primary liver carcinoma. Background on the study: The cohort included men and women aged 30 to 69 years.

Study results and caveats: Among top clones, only about 7.5-24% appeared in all five tumor regions. Tumor top-250-clone fractions significantly exceeded those of blood (p = 0.039).

Co-extraction of both nucleic acids (RNA and DNA) used about 18-31 mg of unsorted bulk tissue. Chronic HBV infection affected patients, none of whom had received treatment. Starting from 450 to 500 ng of total RNA, TCR beta cDNA was produced with a primer in the constant region. Investigators got TCR beta libraries out of three nested multiplex PCR rounds, done with slightly modified ARM-PCR. The first two PCR rounds used TRBV1-TRBV30 primers with a Cbeta primer, around 10 cycles each. TCRdb re-called the multiplex PCR reads with MiXCR, one entry per CDR3 protein. There are about 110,000 distinct CDR3 sequences in the sample; about 59% occur only once, and around 9.3% lies in the top ten. CDR1 MNHEY and CDR2 SVGAGI come from the germline V gene. The CDR3 contains 17 residues. Details on this clonotype: The antigen is not known. Germline is not matched at one junction end, which may reflect a read error.

This receptor was identified in a woman in her fifties or sixties with primary liver carcinoma and hepatitis B virus infection. The rearrangement joins TRBV6-5 to TRBJ2-1; 8 bases fit TRBD2. Material for sequencing was liver tumor tissue from sampling region 1. Subset defined: tumor region T1, superior pole. The CDR3 region has the DNA TGTGTCAGCAGACACTTAAGCGGGAGTACAGCCTACAATGAGCAGTTCTTC. Protein sequence: CVSRHLSGSTAYNEQFF.